The clone carrying this T cell receptor (beta chain) was observed a handful of times. Germline-derived CDR1 and CDR2 are MGHRA and YSYEKL. Trimming took 2 bases from V and 0 from J; bases not matched to a gene: 12. This CDR3 has 20 residues. These data originate in a study of T-cell memory formation after mild COVID-19. Across the study: Clusters were largely donor specific.

TCRdb re-called the 5' RACE reads with MiXCR, one entry per CDR3 protein. The sample lists 220,000 or so distinct CDR3 sequences; around 9.5% were seen once. The sequence was collected from a man aged 18 to 35 who had mild COVID-19 (a few samples of this study predate the infection). Cell type and time point are not known. The material sequenced was PBMCs or a T cell subset sorted from them (not recorded which). The chain is built from TRBV4-1 and TRBJ2-1, with 11 bases identical to TRBD2. CDR3 DNA: TGCGCCAGCAGCCAACCCCGGGAACTAGCGGGGGAGGGCTCCTACAATGAGCAGTTCTTC. Amino acids: CASSQPRELAGEGSYNEQFF.